This T cell receptor (beta chain) appears in the sequencing data of a study of shared clonotypes between healthy human individuals. General study findings and limits: Compared with memory subsets, naive subsets generally had larger estimated richness.

The V end was cut by 5 bases, the J end by 2 bases, with 17 bases between. Germline CDR1 is LGHNT and CDR2 is FRNRAP. The CDR3 loop spans 16 amino acids. CD45RO-negative, CCR7-positively selected cells formed the naive CD8 fraction, excluding terminally differentiated effector memory CD45RA+ cells. The donors, healthy adults who were HIV-negative, had experienced no recent acute infections or vaccinations. Turning to this clone: Its cognate antigen is unknown.

The data were produced by immunoSEQ multiplex PCR, yet TCRdb's version contains in-frame clones alone and is incomplete. The sample has some 2,100,000 clones; roughly 91% are singletons. This TCR came from a man between 18 and 35 years old in good health. Some clones in this sample may be carry-over from other donors' samples. This chain joins TRBV12-5 and TRBJ2-3; a weak D match, TRBD1 (6 bases). Input material: naive CD8+ T cells from PBMCs. This CDR3 is CASGTAFGGVTDTQYF. CDR3 nucleotide sequence: TGTGCTAGTGGTACCGCGTTTGGGGGCGTCACAGATACGCAGTATTTT.